This TCR beta chain was recovered during a study of blood T cell repertoires in COVID-19. Study overall: The United States, Italy and Spain supplied acute and convalescent COVID-19 samples. T cells, B-cell-depleted T cells, or PBMCs supplied cDNA or gDNA.

The CDR3 runs 15 residues. CDR1 is WNHNN and CDR2 is SYGVQD in the germline V gene (reference sequence). Germline trimming cut 3 bases from V and 1 base from J; bases unmatched to any gene: 5. TCRdb keeps only in-frame clones here, not all; method: immunoSEQ multiplex PCR. The sample lists more than 85,000 clones, about 70% seen once, with about 7.1% in the top ten. The receptor comes from a woman aged 60-70 years with acute or convalescent COVID-19. The chain has TRBV10-1 and TRBJ1-1, with 7 bases matching TRBD1. Sample: peripheral blood. CDR3 sequence (DNA): TGCGCCAGCAGTGATTCAGGGGGACCGAACACTGAAGCTTTCTTT. Its translation: CASSDSGGPNTEAFF.